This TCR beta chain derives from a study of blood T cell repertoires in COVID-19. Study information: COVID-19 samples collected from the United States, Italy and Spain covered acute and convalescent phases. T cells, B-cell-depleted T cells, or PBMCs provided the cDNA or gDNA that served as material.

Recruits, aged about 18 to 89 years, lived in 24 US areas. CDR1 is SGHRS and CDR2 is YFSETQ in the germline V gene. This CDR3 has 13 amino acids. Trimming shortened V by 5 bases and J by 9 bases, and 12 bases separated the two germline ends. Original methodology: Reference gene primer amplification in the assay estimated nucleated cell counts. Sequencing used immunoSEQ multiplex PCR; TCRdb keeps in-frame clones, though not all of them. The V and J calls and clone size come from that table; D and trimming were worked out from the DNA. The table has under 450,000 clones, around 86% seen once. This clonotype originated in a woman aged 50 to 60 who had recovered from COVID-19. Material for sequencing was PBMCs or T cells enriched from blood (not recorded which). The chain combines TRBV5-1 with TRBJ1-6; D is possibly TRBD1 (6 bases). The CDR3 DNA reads TGCGCCAGCAGGACACAGGGTTCTTCACCCCTCCACTTT. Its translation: CASRTQGSSPLHF.